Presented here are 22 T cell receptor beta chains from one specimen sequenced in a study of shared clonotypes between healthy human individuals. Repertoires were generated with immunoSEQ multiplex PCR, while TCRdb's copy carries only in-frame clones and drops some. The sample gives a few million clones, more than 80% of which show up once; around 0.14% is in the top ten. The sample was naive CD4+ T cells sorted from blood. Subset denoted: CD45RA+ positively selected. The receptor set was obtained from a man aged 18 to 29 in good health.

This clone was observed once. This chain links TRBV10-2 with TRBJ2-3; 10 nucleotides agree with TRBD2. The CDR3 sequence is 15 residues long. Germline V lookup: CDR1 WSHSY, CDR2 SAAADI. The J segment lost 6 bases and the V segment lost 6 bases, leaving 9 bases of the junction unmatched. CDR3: CASRGGGSGRDTQYF. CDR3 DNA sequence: TGCGCCAGCAGGGGGGGAGGTAGCGGGAGGGATACGCAGTATTTT.

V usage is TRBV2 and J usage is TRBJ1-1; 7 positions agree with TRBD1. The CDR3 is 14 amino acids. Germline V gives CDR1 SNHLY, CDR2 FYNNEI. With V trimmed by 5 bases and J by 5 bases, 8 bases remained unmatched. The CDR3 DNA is TGTGCCAGCAGTCCAGGGGGATTTGCGACTGAAGCTTTCTTT. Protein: CASSPGGFATEAFF.

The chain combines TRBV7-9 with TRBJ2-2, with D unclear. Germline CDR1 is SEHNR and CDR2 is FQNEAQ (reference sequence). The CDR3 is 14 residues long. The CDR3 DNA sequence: TGTGCTGGACCCCTTGGAACGAACACCGGGGAGCTGTTTTTT. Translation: CAGPLGTNTGELFF.

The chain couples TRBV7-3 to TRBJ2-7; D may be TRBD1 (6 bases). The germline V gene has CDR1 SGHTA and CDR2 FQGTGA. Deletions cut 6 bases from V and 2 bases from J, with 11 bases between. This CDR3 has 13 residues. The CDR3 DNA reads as TGTGCCAGCAGTCCCGGACAGCCCTACGAGCAGTACTTC. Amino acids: CASSPGQPYEQYF.

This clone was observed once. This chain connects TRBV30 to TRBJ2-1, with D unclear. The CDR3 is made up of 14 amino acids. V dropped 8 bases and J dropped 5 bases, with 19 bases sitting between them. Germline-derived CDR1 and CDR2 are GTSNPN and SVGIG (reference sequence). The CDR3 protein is CARAVGPVHNEQFF. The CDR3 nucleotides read TGTGCCCGTGCAGTAGGACCCGTCCACAATGAGCAGTTCTTC.

CDR3 in DNA: TGTGCCAGCAAGGGGGGGCTCGGAAACACCATATATTTT. Protein product: CASKGGLGNTIYF. This chain uses TRBV6-1 with TRBJ1-3; a possible D gene is TRBD1 (6 bases). Trimming left V 7 bases short and J 4 bases short, with 11 bases between. CDR1 and CDR2 from the germline V gene are MNHNS and SASEGT. This CDR3 spans 13 amino acids.

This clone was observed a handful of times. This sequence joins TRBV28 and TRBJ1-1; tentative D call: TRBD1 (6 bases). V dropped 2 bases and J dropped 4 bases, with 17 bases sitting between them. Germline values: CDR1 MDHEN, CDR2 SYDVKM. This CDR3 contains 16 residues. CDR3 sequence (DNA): TGTGCCAGCAGTTTAAACCCACAGGGTTGGAGCACTGAAGCTTTCTTT. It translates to CASSLNPQGWSTEAFF.

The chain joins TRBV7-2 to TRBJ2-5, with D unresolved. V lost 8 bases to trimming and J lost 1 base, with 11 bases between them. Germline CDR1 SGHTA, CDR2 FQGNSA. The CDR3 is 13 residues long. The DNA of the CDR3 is TGTGCCAGCCGGGTAACCTTCCAAGAGACCCAGTACTTC. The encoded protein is CASRVTFQETQYF. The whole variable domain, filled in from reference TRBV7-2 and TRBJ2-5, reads GAGVSQSPSNKVTEKGKDVELRCDPISGHTALYWYRQSLGQGLEFLIYFQGNSAPDKSGLPSDRFSAERTGGSVSTLTIQRTQQEDSAVYLCASRVTFQETQYFGPGTRLLVL.

CDR3: CASSRGQGTTPYEQYF. The CDR3 DNA is TGTGCCAGCAGCAGGGGACAGGGAACCACCCCTTACGAGCAGTACTTC. This chain connects TRBV2 to TRBJ2-7, with TRBD1 matching over 9 bases. Germline CDR1 SNHLY, CDR2 FYNNEI. V trimming: 6 bases; J trimming: 4 bases; junction bases outside the gene matches: 13. This CDR3 comprises 16 residues.

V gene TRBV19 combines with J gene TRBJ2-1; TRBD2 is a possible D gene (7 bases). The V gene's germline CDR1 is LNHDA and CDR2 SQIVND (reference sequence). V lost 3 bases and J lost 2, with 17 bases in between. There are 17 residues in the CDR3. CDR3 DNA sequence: TGTGCCAGTAGTATGTGGGGGGGCGAGTTGACCTACAATGAGCAGTTCTTC. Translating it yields CASSMWGGELTYNEQFF.

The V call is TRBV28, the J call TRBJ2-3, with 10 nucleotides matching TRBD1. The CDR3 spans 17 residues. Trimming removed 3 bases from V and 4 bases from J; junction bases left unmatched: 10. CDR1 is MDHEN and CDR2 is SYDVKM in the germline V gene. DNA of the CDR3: TGTGCCAGCAGTTTTTGGGACAGGGGACCGGCCGCAGATACGCAGTATTTT. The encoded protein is CASSFWDRGPAADTQYF.

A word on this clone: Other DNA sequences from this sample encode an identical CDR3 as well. In DNA, the CDR3 is TGTGCCAGCAGTTACCTGGTGAACACTGAAGCTTTCTTT. Its protein product is CASSYLVNTEAFF. This sequence joins TRBV6-5 and TRBJ1-1; D uncertain. V dropped 2 bases and J dropped 0 bases, with 4 bases sitting between them. Germline V gene sequence: CDR1 MNHEY, CDR2 SVGAGI. The CDR3 spans 13 residues.

The CDR3 region is CASSDRPPGRFADTQYF. In nucleotides, the CDR3 is TGTGCCAGCAGCGATCGGCCGCCGGGGCGGTTTGCAGATACGCAGTATTTT. J is TRBJ2-3 and V is TRBV2; possibly TRBD1 or TRBD2 for D (5 bases each). The V gene's germline CDR1 is SNHLY and CDR2 FYNNEI. The V and J ends lost 6 bases and 4 bases respectively, with 23 bases between them. This CDR3 contains 17 residues.

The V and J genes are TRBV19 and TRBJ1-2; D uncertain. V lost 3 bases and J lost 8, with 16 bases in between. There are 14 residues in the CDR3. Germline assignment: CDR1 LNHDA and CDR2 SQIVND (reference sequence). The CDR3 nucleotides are TGTGCCAGTAGTATGGGTTGGGCCAGCGTGGGCTACACCTTC. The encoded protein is CASSMGWASVGYTF.

CDR3 DNA: TGTGCCATCAGTGAAGGACAGGGGTTAAACTATGGCTACACCTTC. This codes for CAISEGQGLNYGYTF. The gene calls are TRBV10-3 and TRBJ1-2, with TRBD1 matching over 9 bases. Germline-derived CDR1 and CDR2 are ENHRY and SYGVKD. The CDR3 spans 15 residues. Trimming removed 3 bases from V and 2 bases from J; junction bases left unmatched: 4.

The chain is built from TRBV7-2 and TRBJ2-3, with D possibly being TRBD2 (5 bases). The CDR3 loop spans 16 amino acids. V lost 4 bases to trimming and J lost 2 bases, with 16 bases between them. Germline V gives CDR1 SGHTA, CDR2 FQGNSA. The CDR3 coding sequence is TGTGCCAGCAGCTCCCTGGGTACGGGAACCACAGATACGCAGTATTTT. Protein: CASSSLGTGTTDTQYF.

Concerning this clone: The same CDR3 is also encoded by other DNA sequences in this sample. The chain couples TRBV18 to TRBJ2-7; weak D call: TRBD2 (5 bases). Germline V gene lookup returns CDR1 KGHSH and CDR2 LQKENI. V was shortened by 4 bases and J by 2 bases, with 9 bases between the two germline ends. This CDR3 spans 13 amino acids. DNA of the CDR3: TGTGCCAGCTCACTAAGCGGAGCCTACGAGCAGTACTTC. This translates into CASSLSGAYEQYF.

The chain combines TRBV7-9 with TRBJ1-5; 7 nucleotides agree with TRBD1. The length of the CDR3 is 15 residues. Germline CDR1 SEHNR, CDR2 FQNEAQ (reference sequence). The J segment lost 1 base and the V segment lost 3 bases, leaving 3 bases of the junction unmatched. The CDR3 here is CASSFDRASNQPQHF. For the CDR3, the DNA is TGTGCCAGCAGCTTTGACAGGGCGAGCAATCAGCCCCAGCATTTT.

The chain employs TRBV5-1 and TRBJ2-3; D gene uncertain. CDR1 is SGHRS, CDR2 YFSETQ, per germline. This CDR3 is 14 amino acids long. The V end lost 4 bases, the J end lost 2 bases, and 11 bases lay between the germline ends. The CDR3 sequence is CASSRYEDTDTQYF. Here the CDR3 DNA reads TGCGCCAGCAGCAGGTATGAGGACACAGATACGCAGTATTTT.

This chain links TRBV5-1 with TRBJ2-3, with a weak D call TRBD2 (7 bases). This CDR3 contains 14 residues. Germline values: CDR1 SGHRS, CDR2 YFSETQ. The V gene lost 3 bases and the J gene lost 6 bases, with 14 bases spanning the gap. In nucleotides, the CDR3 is TGCGCCAGCAGCTATACAGGGCGGGGGGATACGCAGTATTTT. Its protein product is CASSYTGRGDTQYF. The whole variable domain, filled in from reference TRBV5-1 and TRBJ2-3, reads KAGVTQTPRYLIKTRGQQVTLSCSPISGHRSVSWYQQTPGQGLQFLFEYFSETQRNKGNFPGRFSGRQFSNSRSEMNVSTLELGDSALYLCASSYTGRGDTQYFGPGTRLTVL.

The CDR3 DNA is TGTGCCAGCAGCCACTTCCCGGAGGGTTACGAGCAGTACTTC. Protein: CASSHFPEGYEQYF. The chain couples TRBV11-2 to TRBJ2-7; D perhaps matches TRBD2 (6 bases). Between the trimmed V and J ends, which lost 5 bases and 4 bases, there was a span of 15 bases. This CDR3 contains 14 residues. Germline V gives CDR1 SGHAT, CDR2 FQNNGV. The full variable domain, with the rest looked up from reference TRBV11-2 and TRBJ2-7, is EAGVAQSPRYKIIEKRQSVAFWCNPISGHATLYWYQQILGQGPKLLIQFQNNGVVDDSQLPKDRFSAERLKGVDSTLKIQPAKLEDSAVYLCASSHFPEGYEQYFGPGTRLTVT.

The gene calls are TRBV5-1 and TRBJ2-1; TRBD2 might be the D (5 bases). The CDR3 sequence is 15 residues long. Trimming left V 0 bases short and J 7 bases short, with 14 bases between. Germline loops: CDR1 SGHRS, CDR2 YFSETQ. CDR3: CASSLDSARGNEQFF. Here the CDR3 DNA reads TGCGCCAGCAGCTTGGACTCAGCGAGAGGGAATGAGCAGTTCTTC.